This entry lists 11 T cell receptor beta chains sequenced from one sample in a study of blood T cell repertoires in COVID-19. TCRdb's copy holds only in-frame clones and misses some; the assay was immunoSEQ multiplex PCR. In the table there are about 400,000 clones, about 90% of which are singletons. Sequences were obtained from PBMCs or T cells enriched from blood (not recorded which). The receptors come from a woman under 30 with acute COVID-19.

The chain combines TRBV6-5 with TRBJ2-1, with D maybe TRBD1 (6 bases). Germline V gives CDR1 MNHEY, CDR2 SVGAGI. This CDR3 is built from 16 residues. Trimming took 4 bases from V and 7 from J, leaving 20 bases between them. CDR3 sequence (DNA): TGTGCCAGCAGTTCGGGTGACAGGCTCGAGACTAATGAGCAGTTCTTC. Translated, it gives CASSSGDRLETNEQFF.

The chain employs TRBV19 and TRBJ1-6, with 7 bases that match TRBD1. CDR1 LNHDA and CDR2 SQIVND come from the germline V gene (reference sequence). The length of the CDR3 is 13 residues. The V gene end was trimmed by 8 bases and the J gene end by 7 bases; junction bases not matched to a gene: 5. CDR3 sequence reads: CASSTGMNSPLHF. The CDR3, as DNA: TGTGCCAGTTCGACAGGGATGAATTCACCCCTCCACTTT. Combining the CDR3 with reference TRBV19 and TRBJ1-6 gives the whole variable domain DGGITQSPKYLFRKEGQNVTLSCEQNLNHDAMYWYRQDPGQGLRLIYYSQIVNDFQKGDIAEGYSVSREKKESFPLTVTSAQKNPTAFYLCASSTGMNSPLHFGNGTRLTVT.

This chain links TRBV25-1 with TRBJ1-6; 8 nucleotides match TRBD1. J gave up 10 bases and V 4 bases, and 12 bases lay outside the gene matches. The CDR3 is 16 residues long. Germline V gives CDR1 MGHDK, CDR2 SYGVNS. CDR3 in amino acids: CASSADTGTGGSPLHF. As DNA, the CDR3 is TGTGCCAGCAGTGCCGATACCGGGACAGGTGGCTCACCCCTCCACTTT.

This clone was recorded once. The chain employs TRBV6-6 and TRBJ1-4; 7 bases line up with TRBD1. V lost 6 bases, J lost 0 bases, and 7 bases stayed unmatched. This CDR3 comprises 16 residues. Germline CDR1 reads MNHNY; CDR2 reads SVGAGI (reference sequence). CDR3 DNA sequence: TGTGCCAGCAGCAGGACAGGACTTGCAACTAATGAAAAACTGTTTTTT. It specifies CASSRTGLATNEKLFF.

The V gene is TRBV30, the J gene TRBJ1-5; 10 positions agree with TRBD1. J gave up 2 bases and V 5 bases, and 15 bases lay outside the gene matches. The CDR3 is 18 residues long. Germline V CDR1 and CDR2: GTSNPN, SVGIG (reference sequence). CDR3 in DNA: TGTGCCTGGCTTTGGGGACAGGGGTCGGGATTGGGCAATCAGCCCCAGCATTTT. It is translated as CAWLWGQGSGLGNQPQHF.

The chain has TRBV29-1 and TRBJ1-2; D remains unclear. Germline lookup yields CDR1 SQVTM and CDR2 ANQGSEA. The CDR3 sequence is 12 residues long. The ends were cut back, 3 bases at V and 8 bases at J, with 13 bases in the middle. As DNA, the CDR3 is TGCAGCGTTGAGGAGGAGTTCTACGGCTACACCTTC. Translating gives CSVEEEFYGYTF.

The chain joins TRBV29-1 to TRBJ1-2, with unresolved D. Germline V lookup: CDR1 SQVTM, CDR2 ANQGSEA. This CDR3 is built from 10 residues. Trimming pared 3 bases from V and 4 bases from J, leaving 3 bases between. CDR3: CSVDSYGYTF. In DNA, the CDR3 is TGCAGCGTTGACAGCTATGGCTACACCTTC.

The chain carries TRBV5-4 and TRBJ2-3; TRBD2 agrees at 9 bases. The V and J ends lost 1 base and 1 base, in that order; junction bases with no gene match: 1. The CDR3 extends over 15 amino acids. Germline CDR1 SGHNT, CDR2 YYREEE (reference sequence). In DNA, the CDR3 is TGTGCCAGCAGCTTGCCTAGCGGGGGCACAGATACGCAGTATTTT. Translation: CASSLPSGGTDTQYF.

The chain couples TRBV18 to TRBJ1-5; TRBD1 matches at 7 bases. V lost 1 base to trimming and J lost 0 bases; unmatched junction nucleotides: 9. Germline V CDR1 and CDR2: KGHSH, LQKENI. CDR3 size: 18 residues. The CDR3 is CASSPRDRETYSNQPQHF. CDR3 nucleotides: TGTGCCAGCTCACCACGTGACAGGGAGACTTATAGCAATCAGCCCCAGCATTTT.

The V gene is TRBV19, the J gene TRBJ2-3; 10 bases match TRBD1. CDR3 length: 17 residues. V shed 1 base and J 4 bases; nucleotides not matched to a gene: 8. Germline CDR1 and CDR2: LNHDA and SQIVND (reference sequence). CDR3 DNA: TGTGCCAGTAGTATAGGAGACAGGGGGCGTCGTTCAGATACGCAGTATTTT. It specifies CASSIGDRGRRSDTQYF.

The chain links TRBV18 to TRBJ2-3; 11 positions match TRBD2. Looked up from germline, CDR1 is KGHSH and CDR2 is LQKENI. The junction had 7 bases not matched to a gene; V was cut back by 6 bases and J by 2 bases. This CDR3 has 16 residues. The CDR3 bases are TGTGCCAGCTCGCAGACTAGCGGGGTGATCACAGATACGCAGTATTTT. Amino acids: CASSQTSGVITDTQYF.